Sequencing of this T cell receptor beta chain was carried out in a study of blood T cell repertoires in COVID-19 (dated by TCRdb to 2018 to 2021). Turning to the overall study: The collaborator samples originated in the United States, Italy and Spain and spanned the acute and convalescent phases of COVID-19. Where HLA class I and class II types were available, the types were taken from metadata supplied by the sample provider, not from assay-based typing. The repertoires were released in a freely available public database intended as a resource for research on the immune response to SARS-CoV-2. A de-identified subject ID, COVID-19 status, age in years and sex were almost always included in the sample metadata. Subjects who had been exposed to COVID-19, were actively infected with it, or had recovered from it provided the deeply sampled blood TCRbeta repertoires that made up the dataset. Samples were obtained from the ongoing ImmuneRACE study (first 160 participants) and from about 1,300 subjects provided by 6 global collaborators. The prospective study material was composed of cDNA or gDNA derived from T cells, B-cell-depleted T cells, or PBMCs. Here is what the overall study found, with its caveats: The amount of clinical and demographic metadata varied by source and participant and was provided uncurated.

TCRbeta CDR3 regions were amplified from genomic DNA using the immunoSEQ Assay, a bias-controlled multiplex PCR. On the study's bioinformatics: The number of nucleated cells in each sample was estimated by amplification of reference gene primers within the assay. To quantify the absolute abundance of each unique TCRbeta CDR3 rearrangement, sequence reads were collapsed and filtered. For each sample, productive Simpson clonality was calculated by taking the square root of Simpson's diversity index across productive rearrangements. As stored in TCRdb, this immuneACCESS dataset retains in-frame rearrangements with V and J assigned. A fraction of the clones does not appear; measured against another copy, unresolved V genes explain less than half of the discrepancy, and the remainder lacks a known reason. That table supplies the V and J calls and clone size; D and trimming were determined from the DNA. A total of around 150,000 clones appear in this sample, approximately 90% of them only once. The top ten hold approximately 4.1% of the sample.

Concerning this clone: What antigen it recognizes has not been identified. Base qualities are not recorded, but no much larger clone differs from it by a single base.

Its CDR3 holds 15 amino acids, cysteine through phenylalanine. CDR3 DNA only is kept here, 45 bases in frame from base 1. V is shortened by 3 bases, J by 2 bases, and the region joining them spans 13 bases. The germline V gene gives CDR1 as MDHEN and CDR2 as SYDVKM. Another Seattle source contributed samples from volunteer blood donors who had recovered from COVID-19. The collaborating institutions used their own protocols to collect whole blood in K2EDTA tubes. For TCRbeta analysis, collaborator samples were shipped as frozen whole blood, as isolated PBMCs, or as DNA extracted from either sample type.

Sequencing was carried out using peripheral blood. This sequence originates from a woman aged 55-70 years who had recovered from COVID-19. The receptor chain draws on TRBV28 and TRBJ2-5; the D gene is perhaps TRBD1, from 6 matching bases. DNA sequence: TGTGCCAGCAGTTTTGAAGGGACAAAACAAGAGACCCAGTACTTC. This translates into CASSFEGTKQETQYF.